This passage covers 20 T cell receptor beta chains from one sample sequenced in a study of T cells in Graves' hyperthyroidism and ophthalmopathy (dated by TCRdb to between 2018 and 2021). Libraries were built with multiplex PCR. Sequencer: Illumina HiSeq 2000. The TCR beta CDR3 regions were amplified from RNA transcripts. The first round of RT-PCR for the TCR CDR3 was performed with the HTBI primer set and the Qiagen OneStep RT-PCR kit. The public reads were quality trimmed at Q25 with fastp and then assembled into clones with MiXCR by TCRdb, keeping productive beta chains. Each record represents a unique CDR3 protein, reported with the most common genes and DNA among its rows. Recorded for this sample are hundreds of thousands of distinct CDR3 sequences; about 12% of them occurred a single time. The leading ten clones occupy 9.2% of the sample. Sample: blood. Receptors originate from a young woman with Graves' hyperthyroidism.

This clonotype was recorded many times. The rearrangement uses TRBV15 and TRBJ2-3; no clear D. The CDR3 runs 12 residues. The V gene lost 5 bases and the J gene lost 5 bases, with 8 bases spanning the gap. Germline V gene sequence: CDR1 LNHNV, CDR2 YYDKDF (reference sequence). CDR3 in amino acids: CATSPNVDTQYF. The CDR3 bases are TGTGCCACCAGCCCCAACGTAGATACGCAGTATTTT. Supplemented by reference TRBV15 and TRBJ2-3, the full variable domain reads DAMVIQNPRYQVTQFGKPVTLSCSQTLNHNVMYWYQQKSSQAPKLLFHYYDKDFNNEADTPDNFQSRRPNTSFCFLDIRSPGLGDTAMYLCATSPNVDTQYFGPGTRLTVL.

Ten or more counts support this clonotype. The chain uses TRBV5-6 and TRBJ1-5; D ambiguous. Germline loops: CDR1 SGHDT, CDR2 YYEEEE. This CDR3 has 13 amino acids. Trimming stripped 0 bases from V and 6 bases from J, with 7 bases between. The CDR3 coding sequence is TGTGCCAGCAGCTTGGCAGTCGGTCAGCCCCAGCATTTT. It encodes CASSLAVGQPQHF.

A note on this clonotype: A junction end diverges from the germline sequence, so it may reflect a read error. The V and J genes are TRBV3-1 and TRBJ2-2, with D perhaps matching TRBD2 (5 bases). The CDR3 sequence is 15 residues long. Germline CDR1 LGHDT, CDR2 YNNKEL (reference sequence). Here the CDR3 DNA reads TGTGCCAGCAGGCCTCAGAGGTCTTACACCGGGGAGCTGCTTTTT. Its translation is CASRPQRSYTGELLF.

This clonotype was counted ten times or more. The chain employs TRBV20-1 and TRBJ1-2, with 9 bases aligning to TRBD1. The CDR3 runs to 13 residues. The V gene end was trimmed by 3 bases and the J gene end by 1 base; junction bases not matched to a gene: 0. The germline V gene encodes CDR1 DFQATT and CDR2 SNEGSKA (reference sequence). The CDR3 sequence is CSARTGGNYGYTF. The CDR3 coding sequence is TGCAGTGCTAGGACAGGGGGTAACTATGGCTACACCTTC.

Many counts were recorded for this clonotype. The chain carries TRBV24-1 and TRBJ2-5, with a possible D match to TRBD1 (5 bases). The CDR3 has 14 amino acids. V shed 1 base and J shed 5 bases, with 10 bases lying between them. Germline values: CDR1 KGHDR, CDR2 SFDVKD. CDR3 bases: TGTGCCACCAGTGATTTCGACAGCGCGGAGACCCAGTACTTC. Translation: CATSDFDSAETQYF.

This clonotype was counted many times. This rearrangement joins TRBV3-1 to TRBJ2-7, with D perhaps TRBD2 (6 bases). Trimming removed 1 base at V and 1 base at J, with 17 bases between. The CDR3 contains 17 residues. Germline V gives CDR1 LGHDT, CDR2 YNNKEL (reference sequence). The DNA for the CDR3 is TGTGCCAGCAGCCAAGTCCCCGGGACTGTGGGGTCCTACGAGCAGTACTTC. Its protein product is CASSQVPGTVGSYEQYF.

This clonotype was observed many times. The chain employs TRBV2 and TRBJ1-1; D not certain. Deletions cut 6 bases from V and 1 base from J, with 15 bases between. CDR3 length: 15 residues. Germline loops: CDR1 SNHLY, CDR2 FYNNEI. CDR3 region: CASSWTGEENTEAFF. In DNA form, the CDR3 reads TGTGCCAGCAGCTGGACGGGAGAAGAGAACACTGAAGCTTTCTTT.

This clonotype occurred many times. The chain combines TRBV6-2 or TRBV6-3 with TRBJ2-1; 12 bases match TRBD1. Germline V gives CDR1 MNHEY, CDR2 SVGEGT. The CDR3 totals 17 residues. Trimming removed 6 bases from V and 8 bases from J; junction bases left unmatched: 14. CDR3 bases: TGTGCCAGCAGAGGACCGGGACAGGGGGCACCTAGGGATGAGCAGTTCTTC. This gives the protein CASRGPGQGAPRDEQFF.

This clonotype came up many times. This rearrangement joins TRBV18 to TRBJ2-1; 9 positions match TRBD2. V gave up 3 bases and J gave up 9 bases; unmatched junction bases: 9. CDR1 and CDR2 from the germline V gene are KGHSH and LQKENI. This CDR3 has 15 amino acids. The CDR3 DNA reads as TGTGCCAGCTCACCGACTAGCGGAGCATCCCCTGAGCAGTTCTTC. It codes for CASSPTSGASPEQFF.

This clonotype was recorded many times. The rearrangement joins TRBV28 to TRBJ2-2; possible D gene TRBD1, 6 bases. The CDR3 totals 14 residues. With 3 bases removed from V and 4 bases from J, the gap between germline ends came to 9 bases. The germline CDR1 and CDR2 sequences are MDHEN and SYDVKM. For the CDR3, the DNA is TGTGCCAGCAGTTTCTTAGGGGGCACCGGGGAGCTGTTTTTT. Translation gives CASSFLGGTGELFF. The variable domain in full, completed from reference TRBV28 and TRBJ2-2, reads DVKVTQSSRYLVKRTGEKVFLECVQDMDHENMFWYRQDPGLGLRLIYFSYDVKMKEKGDIPEGYSVSREKKERFSLILESASTNQTSMYLCASSFLGGTGELFFGEGSRLTVL.

The sample holds a few counts of this clonotype. A read error may be the cause here, since a much bigger clone is one base away. V and J are TRBV2 and TRBJ1-5; D is undetermined. V was trimmed by 5 bases and J by 4 bases, leaving 12 bases between them. From germline, CDR1 is SNHLY and CDR2 FYNNEI. The CDR3 is 14 residues long. The CDR3 bases are TGTGCCAGCAGTTCTGGACGGCAAAATCAGCCCCAGCATTTT. Translation gives CASSSGRQNQPQHF.

This clonotype has just a few counts. CDR3 nucleotides: TGTGCCAGCAGCTTAGTTGGCCACACCGGGGAGCTGTTTTTT. This codes for CASSLVGHTGELFF. The chain is built from TRBV13 and TRBJ2-2; D remains unclear. The germline V gene encodes CDR1 PRHDT and CDR2 FYEKMQ (reference sequence). The CDR3 loop spans 14 amino acids. Trimming stripped 1 base from V and 3 bases from J, with 6 bases between.

This clonotype was recorded many times. The rearrangement links TRBV28 to TRBJ2-7, with TRBD1 matching 10 bases. Germline V gives CDR1 MDHEN, CDR2 SYDVKM. The J segment lost 4 bases and the V segment lost 2 bases, leaving 2 bases of the junction unmatched. The CDR3 is 14 residues long. This CDR3 reads CASSLGTGAYEQYF. The CDR3 DNA follows: TGTGCCAGCAGTTTAGGGACAGGGGCTTACGAGCAGTACTTC.

This clonotype has a count of ten or more. This sequence joins TRBV28 and TRBJ2-7; D remains unclear. This CDR3 has 12 amino acids. From germline, CDR1 is MDHEN and CDR2 SYDVKM. The V end was cut by 2 bases, the J end by 5 bases, with 7 bases between. The CDR3 region is CASSLQADEQYF. CDR3 nucleotides: TGTGCCAGCAGTTTACAGGCCGACGAGCAGTACTTC.

The chain combines TRBV18 with TRBJ2-1, with 7 bases aligning to TRBD1. The CDR3 covers 15 residues. Germline V gives CDR1 KGHSH, CDR2 LQKENI. The V gene end was trimmed by 2 bases and the J gene end by 4 bases; junction bases not matched to a gene: 5. The CDR3 is CASSPRTGTYNEQFF. CDR3 DNA sequence: TGTGCCAGCTCACCAAGGACAGGAACATACAATGAGCAGTTCTTC. The entire variable domain, with the rest obtained from reference TRBV18 and TRBJ2-1, is as follows: NAGVMQNPRHLVRRRGQEARLRCSPMKGHSHVYWYRQLPEEGLKFMVYLQKENIIDESGMPKERFSAEFPKEGPSILRIQQVVRGDSAAYFCASSPRTGTYNEQFFGPGTRLTVL.

This chain links TRBV20-1 with TRBJ1-3, with D unclear. V was trimmed by 1 base and J by 2 bases, leaving 3 bases between them. The CDR3 contains 12 residues. The germline V gene encodes CDR1 DFQATT and CDR2 SNEGSKA (reference sequence). The CDR3 region has the DNA TGCAGTGCTAGAGTTCCTGGAAACACCATATATTTT. Its translation: CSARVPGNTIYF.

This clonotype was seen only a few times. One end of the junction fails to match germline, which may point to a read error. This sequence joins TRBV6-1 and TRBJ2-7; D is ambiguous. The CDR3 has 14 residues. Germline CDR1 reads MNHNS; CDR2 reads SASEGT. CDR3 nucleotides: TGTGTCAGCAGGCCAGACGGACCCTCCTACGAGCAGTACTTC. Amino acid sequence: CVSRPDGPSYEQYF.

This clonotype has a count of ten or more. J is TRBJ2-1 and V is TRBV20-1, with a weak D call TRBD2 (5 bases). The V end lost 5 bases, the J end lost 8 bases, and 19 bases lay between the germline ends. The germline CDR1 and CDR2 sequences are DFQATT and SNEGSKA (reference sequence). The CDR3 length is 14 residues. CDR3 sequence (DNA): TGCAGTGCTTGGAGAGAACTAGTTTCCCATGAGCAGTTCTTC. Protein: CSAWRELVSHEQFF.

This clonotype occurred a few times. This chain joins TRBV19 and TRBJ1-4; 7 nucleotides match TRBD1. In germline, CDR1 is LNHDA, CDR2 SQIVND (reference sequence). The CDR3 has 13 amino acids. V dropped 7 bases and J dropped 3; count of bases not matched to a gene: 2. CDR3 sequence (DNA): TGTGCCAGTACCGGACAGGCTAATGAAAAACTGTTTTTT. Its protein product is CASTGQANEKLFF.

This clonotype was detected many times. V and J are TRBV18 and TRBJ1-6, with no clear D. Deletions cut 2 bases from V and 9 bases from J, with 14 bases between. The CDR3 covers 15 residues. CDR1 is KGHSH and CDR2 is LQKENI in the germline V gene. CDR3 nucleotide sequence: TGTGCCAGCTCACCAGAAGCTAGTCGGAGTTCACCCCTCCACTTT. Residues: CASSPEASRSSPLHF.